This T cell receptor beta chain was sequenced for a study of T cells in localized non-small cell lung cancer. Only in-frame clones appear in the TCRdb table, and some are missing; sequencing was by immunoSEQ multiplex PCR. The profile covers fewer than 35,000 clones, with under 95% appearing a single time and around 0.66% taken by the ten largest. The CDR3 runs to 12 residues. Looked up from germline, CDR1 is LGHNA and CDR2 is YNFKEQ. The V end was cut by 5 bases, the J end by 3 bases, with 5 bases between. This clone was detected only once. The receptor was derived from a woman between 40 and 69 years old with stage I lung adenocarcinoma. The sequences come from peripheral blood, collected before any cancer treatment. V usage is TRBV4-2 and J usage is TRBJ2-1; D assignment may be TRBD1 or TRBD2 (5 bases each). CDR3 nucleotide sequence: TGTGCCAGCAGCGGGGGCTACAATGAGCAGTTCTTC. Amino acid sequence: CASSGGYNEQFF.